Listed here are 21 T cell receptor beta chains from one sample, sequenced in a study of blood T cell repertoires in COVID-19. The protocol was immunoSEQ multiplex PCR, while the TCRdb copy is restricted to in-frame clones and leaves out a portion. The table records tens of thousands of clones, around 92% of them present only once. The sequencing input was peripheral blood. Source of these receptors: a man between 45 and 60 years old with active COVID-19.

The chain couples TRBV20-1 to TRBJ2-7; weak D call: TRBD1 (5 bases). Trimming pared 3 bases from V and 5 bases from J, leaving 14 bases between. Germline V gives CDR1 DFQATT, CDR2 SNEGSKA (reference sequence). CDR3 length: 13 amino acids. The CDR3 DNA follows: TGCAGTGCTAGTGGGCAGGGCGATCACGAGCAGTACTTC. Amino acids: CSASGQGDHEQYF.

V and J are TRBV7-9 and TRBJ2-7; TRBD1 agrees at 9 bases. The V gene's germline CDR1 is SEHNR and CDR2 FQNEAQ (reference sequence). CDR3 size: 15 residues. Trimming removed 6 bases from V and 6 bases from J; junction bases left unmatched: 12. CDR3 amino acids: CASREGDRVFSEQYF. The DNA for the CDR3 is TGTGCCAGCAGGGAGGGGGACAGGGTGTTTAGCGAGCAGTACTTC.

The CDR3 sequence: CASSPLNYEQYF. The CDR3 region has the DNA TGTGCCAGCAGCCCTCTAAACTACGAGCAGTACTTC. The chain carries TRBV13 and TRBJ2-7; unclear D gene. V shed 5 bases and J shed 3 bases, with 8 bases lying between them. The CDR3 spans 12 residues. Germline assignment: CDR1 PRHDT and CDR2 FYEKMQ (reference sequence).

The gene calls are TRBV12-5 and TRBJ1-3, with 8 bases identical to TRBD1. The CDR3 is 16 residues long. The V gene's germline CDR1 is LGHNT and CDR2 FRNRAP. Trimming cost V 2 bases and J 1 base; bases outside gene matches: 4. CDR3 coding DNA: TGTGCTAGTGGTTTGCCGGGGACAGGATCTGGAAACACCATATATTTT. The encoded protein is CASGLPGTGSGNTIYF.

The chain recombines TRBV30 with TRBJ2-1; TRBD2 matches 7 bases. The V segment lost 2 bases and the J segment 4 bases; nucleotides outside the gene matches: 2. CDR3 size: 13 residues. CDR1 and CDR2 (germline): GTSNPN, SVGIG (reference sequence). This CDR3 is CAWSSAGYNEQFF. The DNA for the CDR3 is TGTGCCTGGAGTTCAGCGGGGTACAATGAGCAGTTCTTC.

The chain uses TRBV10-2 and TRBJ1-2; TRBD1 might be the D (5 bases). V dropped 4 bases and J dropped 2 bases, with 8 bases sitting between them. Germline V CDR1 and CDR2: WSHSY, SAAADI. This CDR3 has 13 residues. CDR3 sequence reads: CASSVRGNYGYTF. For the CDR3, the DNA is TGCGCCAGCAGTGTCCGGGGGAACTATGGCTACACCTTC.

The chain combines TRBV5-1 with TRBJ2-5, with 7 bases that match TRBD2. With V trimmed by 4 bases and J by 5 bases, 5 bases remained unmatched. The CDR3 spans 13 residues. The germline CDR1 and CDR2 sequences are SGHRS and YFSETQ. The CDR3 coding sequence is TGCGCCAGCAGCGAAGGGAGGGCGGAGACCCAGTACTTC. Amino acids: CASSEGRAETQYF.

This chain links TRBV30 with TRBJ1-3; weak D call: TRBD1 (5 bases). The V gene's germline CDR1 is GTSNPN and CDR2 SVGIG (reference sequence). The CDR3 covers 15 residues. Trimming stripped 2 bases from V and 4 bases from J, with 15 bases between. CDR3 DNA sequence: TGTGCCTGGAGTCAGCGTGGGGCAAAGGGAAACACCATATATTTT. This encodes CAWSQRGAKGNTIYF.

The chain uses TRBV28 and TRBJ1-2; possibly TRBD1 for D (6 bases). The CDR3 totals 14 residues. CDR1 is MDHEN and CDR2 is SYDVKM in the germline V gene. Trimming took off 2 bases at V and 6 bases at J, with 13 bases between the two ends. The chain's CDR3 is CASSLAVGAHGYTF. CDR3 nucleotide sequence: TGTGCCAGCAGTTTAGCCGTGGGGGCCCATGGCTACACCTTC.

This chain connects TRBV5-6 to TRBJ2-7; D is perhaps TRBD2 (5 bases). V lost 0 bases and J lost 3, with 13 bases in between. CDR3 length: 15 residues. The germline gives CDR1 SGHDT, CDR2 YYEEEE. The CDR3 is CASSLGTGILYEQYF. CDR3 bases: TGTGCCAGCAGCTTGGGGACTGGCATTCTCTACGAGCAGTACTTC.

The rearrangement uses TRBV6-5 and TRBJ1-3; TRBD1 is a possible D gene (5 bases). Germline CDR1 and CDR2: MNHEY and SVGAGI. The CDR3 runs to 16 residues. V shed 4 bases and J shed 0 bases, with 13 bases lying between them. The CDR3 loop is CASSSGTGGSGNTIYF. Here the CDR3 DNA reads TGTGCCAGCAGTTCCGGGACGGGGGGCTCTGGAAACACCATATATTTT.

The chain is built from TRBV11-2 and TRBJ2-5; 8 nucleotides agree with TRBD1. Looked up from germline, CDR1 is SGHAT and CDR2 is FQNNGV. Trimming at V came to 4 bases and at J to 1 base, leaving 8 bases not matched to a gene. The length of the CDR3 is 16 residues. As DNA, the CDR3 is TGTGCCAGCAGCTCCTACCCTACAGGGGGCCAAGAGACCCAGTACTTC. Residues: CASSSYPTGGQETQYF.

The rearrangement joins TRBV7-2 to TRBJ2-7; 9 bases are shared with TRBD2. V was clipped by 2 bases and J by 6 bases; unmatched bases: 11. The germline V gene encodes CDR1 SGHTA and CDR2 FQGNSA. This CDR3 contains 16 residues. The DNA of the CDR3 is TGTGCCAGCAGCTTAAACGCACCGGGACTAGCAAGCGAGCAGTACTTC. Translation gives CASSLNAPGLASEQYF.

The chain links TRBV7-5 to TRBJ1-5; no DNA check was done on the table's D call, TRBD1. TRBV7-5 is a known pseudogene. The CDR3 totals 17 residues. CDR3 loop: CVRSSRTGTNSNQPQHF. As DNA, the CDR3 is TGTGTCAGAAGCTCCCGGACAGGAACTAATAGCAATCAGCCCCAGCATTTT.

The chain joins TRBV7-9 to TRBJ1-4; the D gene is possibly TRBD1 (5 bases). Germline CDR1 and CDR2: SEHNR and FQNEAQ (reference sequence). V dropped 1 base and J dropped 8 bases, with 14 bases sitting between them. The CDR3 is 15 amino acids. CDR3 bases: TGTGCCAGCAGCTTAGAGGGCAGGGAAGGGGAAAAACTGTTTTTT. Translating it yields CASSLEGREGEKLFF. The full variable domain, completed using reference TRBV7-9 and TRBJ1-4, is DTGVSQNPRHKITKRGQNVTFRCDPISEHNRLYWYRQTLGQGPEFLTYFQNEAQLEKSRLLSDRFSAERPKGSFSTLEIQRTEQGDSAMYLCASSLEGREGEKLFFGSGTQLSVL.

This clone was observed a handful of times. The chain carries TRBV6-4 and TRBJ1-1; 8 nucleotides align to TRBD1. Per germline, CDR1 MRHNA and CDR2 SNTAGT. Trimming took 2 bases from V and 4 from J; bases not matched to a gene: 9. The CDR3 is made up of 16 amino acids. The CDR3 coding sequence is TGTGCCAGCAGTGACCGAGACAGGGGAGCGTCCACTGAAGCTTTCTTT. Encoded protein: CASSDRDRGASTEAFF.

The V call is TRBV29-1, the J call TRBJ2-1, with D possibly matching TRBD1 (5 bases). Germline V gives CDR1 SQVTM, CDR2 ANQGSEA. The CDR3 contains 16 residues. V was pared by 1 base and J by 2 bases, with 15 bases between. This CDR3 reads CSVEAGRGSPYNEQFF. In DNA form, the CDR3 reads TGCAGCGTTGAAGCTGGAAGGGGTTCGCCCTACAATGAGCAGTTCTTC.

The V call is TRBV6-2 or TRBV6-3, the J call TRBJ2-5; perhaps TRBD1 as D (6 bases). Germline V gives CDR1 MNHEY, CDR2 SVGEGT. This CDR3 has 13 residues. Trimming removed 3 bases from V and 5 bases from J, with 10 bases in between. The CDR3 sequence: CASSYTGLETQYF. Written as DNA, the CDR3 is TGTGCCAGCAGTTATACAGGGCTGGAGACCCAGTACTTC.

V and J are TRBV25-1 and TRBJ2-1; tentatively, D is TRBD1 (6 bases). Germline CDR1 and CDR2: MGHDK and SYGVNS. V shed 8 bases and J shed 5 bases, with 13 bases lying between them. The CDR3 totals 13 residues. This CDR3 is CASRPDSHNEQFF. Written as DNA, the CDR3 is TGTGCCAGCCGACCGGACAGCCACAATGAGCAGTTCTTC.

This chain joins TRBV4-3 and TRBJ2-6; weak D call: TRBD1 (5 bases). Germline assignment: CDR1 LGHNA and CDR2 YSLEER. The CDR3 spans 17 residues. V lost 0 bases and J 0 bases, leaving 9 bases between the germline ends. CDR3 nucleotide sequence: TGCGCCAGCAGCCAAGAGGGGCCGGGCTCTGGGGCCAACGTCCTGACTTTC. It encodes CASSQEGPGSGANVLTF.

V and J are TRBV7-9 and TRBJ2-1; 7 bases are shared with TRBD2. This CDR3 spans 14 amino acids. V lost 4 bases and J lost 3; bases outside the gene matches: 3. CDR1 and CDR2 (germline): SEHNR, FQNEAQ (reference sequence). The CDR3 reads CASSSSSGYNEQFF. The CDR3 DNA is TGTGCCAGCAGCTCCTCTAGCGGCTACAATGAGCAGTTCTTC.